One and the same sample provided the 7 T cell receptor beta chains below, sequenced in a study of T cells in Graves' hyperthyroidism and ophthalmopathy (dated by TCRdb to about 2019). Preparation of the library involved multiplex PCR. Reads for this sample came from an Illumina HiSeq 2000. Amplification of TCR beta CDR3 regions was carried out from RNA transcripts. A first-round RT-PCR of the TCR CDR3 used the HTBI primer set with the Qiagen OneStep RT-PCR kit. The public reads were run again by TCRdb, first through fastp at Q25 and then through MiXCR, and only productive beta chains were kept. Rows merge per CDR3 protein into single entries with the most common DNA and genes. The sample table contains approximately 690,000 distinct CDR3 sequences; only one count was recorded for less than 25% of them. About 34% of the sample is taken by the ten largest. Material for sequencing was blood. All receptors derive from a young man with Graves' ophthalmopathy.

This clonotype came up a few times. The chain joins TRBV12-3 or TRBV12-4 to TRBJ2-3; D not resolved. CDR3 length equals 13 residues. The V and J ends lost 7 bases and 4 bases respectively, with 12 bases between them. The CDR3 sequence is CASTRALPDTQYF. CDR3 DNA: TGTGCCAGCACCCGGGCGTTACCAGATACGCAGTATTTT.

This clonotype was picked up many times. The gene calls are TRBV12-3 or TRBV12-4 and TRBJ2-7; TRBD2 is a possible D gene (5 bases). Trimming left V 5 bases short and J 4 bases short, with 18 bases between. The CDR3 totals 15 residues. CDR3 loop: CASSTVREPYYEQYF. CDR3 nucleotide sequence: TGTGCCAGCAGTACCGTGAGGGAACCGTATTACGAGCAGTACTTC.

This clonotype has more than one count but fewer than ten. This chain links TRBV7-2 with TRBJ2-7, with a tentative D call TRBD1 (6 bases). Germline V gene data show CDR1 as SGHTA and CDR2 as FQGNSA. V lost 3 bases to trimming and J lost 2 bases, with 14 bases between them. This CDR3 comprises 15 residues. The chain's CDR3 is CASSFSGTRAYEQYF. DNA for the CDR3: TGTGCCAGCAGCTTCTCCGGGACACGGGCCTACGAGCAGTACTTC. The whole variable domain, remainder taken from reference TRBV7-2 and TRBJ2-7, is GAGVSQSPSNKVTEKGKDVELRCDPISGHTALYWYRQSLGQGLEFLIYFQGNSAPDKSGLPSDRFSAERTGGSVSTLTIQRTQQEDSAVYLCASSFSGTRAYEQYFGPGTRLTVT.

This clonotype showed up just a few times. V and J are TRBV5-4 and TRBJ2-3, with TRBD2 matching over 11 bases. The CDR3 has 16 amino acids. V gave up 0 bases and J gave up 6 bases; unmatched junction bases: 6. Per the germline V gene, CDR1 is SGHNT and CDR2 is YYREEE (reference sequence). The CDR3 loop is CASSLAASGRSDTQYF. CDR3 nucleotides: TGTGCCAGCAGCTTGGCAGCTAGCGGGAGGTCGGATACGCAGTATTTT.

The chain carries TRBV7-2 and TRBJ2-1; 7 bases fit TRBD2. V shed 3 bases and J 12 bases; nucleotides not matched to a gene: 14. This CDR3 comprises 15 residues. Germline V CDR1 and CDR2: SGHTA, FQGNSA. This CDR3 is CASSLDTFGRRGQFF. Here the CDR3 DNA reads TGTGCCAGCAGCTTGGACACTTTCGGGAGGAGAGGGCAGTTCTTC.

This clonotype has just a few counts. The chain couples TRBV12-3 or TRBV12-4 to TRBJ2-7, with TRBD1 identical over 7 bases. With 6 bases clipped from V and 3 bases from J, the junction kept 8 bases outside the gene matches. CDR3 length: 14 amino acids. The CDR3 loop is CASRLGRGSYEQYF. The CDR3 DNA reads TGTGCCAGCAGATTGGGCAGGGGGAGCTACGAGCAGTACTTC.

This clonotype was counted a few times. The CDR3 bases are TGTGCCAGCAGTCCCCTGAGGGTACTGAACACTGAAGCTTTCTTT. As protein: CASSPLRVLNTEAFF. V is TRBV28 and J is TRBJ1-1, with D unresolved. With 5 bases removed from V and 0 bases from J, the gap between germline ends came to 13 bases. The CDR3 is made up of 15 amino acids. Germline V gives CDR1 MDHEN, CDR2 SYDVKM.